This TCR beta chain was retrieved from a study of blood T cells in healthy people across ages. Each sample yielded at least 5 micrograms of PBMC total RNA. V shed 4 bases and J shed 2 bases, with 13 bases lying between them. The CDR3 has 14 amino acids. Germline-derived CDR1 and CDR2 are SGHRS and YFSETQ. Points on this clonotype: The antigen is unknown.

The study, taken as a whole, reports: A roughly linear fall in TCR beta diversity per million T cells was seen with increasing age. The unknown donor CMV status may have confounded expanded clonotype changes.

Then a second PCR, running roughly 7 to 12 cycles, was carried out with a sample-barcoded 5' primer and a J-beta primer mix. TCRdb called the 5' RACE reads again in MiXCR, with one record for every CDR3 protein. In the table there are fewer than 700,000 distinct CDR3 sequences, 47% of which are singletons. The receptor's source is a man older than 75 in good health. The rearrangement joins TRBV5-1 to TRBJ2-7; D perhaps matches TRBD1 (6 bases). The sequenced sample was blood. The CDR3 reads CASSIRTDPYEQYF. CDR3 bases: TGCGCCAGCAGCATCAGGACAGATCCCTACGAGCAGTACTTC.